This T cell receptor (beta chain) was captured in a study of brain T cells in children with intractable seizures. Regarding the study as a whole: Clones missing pre-surgery may reflect undersampling of that blood sample. Viral specificity was inferred only from CDR3 similarity; HCMV serostatus was unknown.

The germline gives CDR1 MNHNS, CDR2 SASEGT. The CDR3 length is 16 residues. Trimming shortened V by 3 bases and J by 0 bases, and 12 bases separated the two germline ends. Points on this clone: Its antigen is unidentified.

This table comes from immunoSEQ multiplex PCR, and its TCRdb copy is limited to in-frame clones, with some not included. The data show 70,000 to 85,000 clones, with under 95% seen just once and roughly 25% held by the top ten. Surgery cases with the highest brain T cell transcript signatures were chosen for sequencing. Pre-surgery treatment included at least one anti-epileptic drug. This TCR was recovered from a girl aged 2-10 years with Rasmussen encephalitis and intractable seizures. The chain joins TRBV6-1 to TRBJ1-3; the D is unclear. Sequences were derived from peripheral blood, sampled at surgery. CDR3 region: CASSDPRVFSGNTIYF. DNA of the CDR3: TGTGCCAGCAGTGATCCAAGGGTATTCTCTGGAAACACCATATATTTT.